This T cell receptor beta chain was captured by sequencing in a study of OX40 agonist ivuxolimab in advanced cancers. Sequencing used immunoSEQ multiplex PCR; TCRdb keeps in-frame clones, though not all of them. The table has approximately 82,000 clones, 70% to 90% seen once. The CDR3 totals 11 residues. Trimming left V 6 bases short and J 7 bases short, with 7 bases between. CDR1 and CDR2 (germline): MNHNY, SVGAGI (reference sequence). The J gene is TRBJ2-1, the V gene TRBV6-6, with no clear D. The receptor comes from an adult with an advanced solid tumor such as melanoma, head and neck, liver or kidney cancer. The sample was CD4+ or CD8+ T cells sorted from blood, taken in a trial of the OX40 agonist ivuxolimab. The DNA for the CDR3 is TGTGCCAGCAGCCGAGATAATGAGCAGTTCTTC. Amino acid sequence: CASSRDNEQFF.